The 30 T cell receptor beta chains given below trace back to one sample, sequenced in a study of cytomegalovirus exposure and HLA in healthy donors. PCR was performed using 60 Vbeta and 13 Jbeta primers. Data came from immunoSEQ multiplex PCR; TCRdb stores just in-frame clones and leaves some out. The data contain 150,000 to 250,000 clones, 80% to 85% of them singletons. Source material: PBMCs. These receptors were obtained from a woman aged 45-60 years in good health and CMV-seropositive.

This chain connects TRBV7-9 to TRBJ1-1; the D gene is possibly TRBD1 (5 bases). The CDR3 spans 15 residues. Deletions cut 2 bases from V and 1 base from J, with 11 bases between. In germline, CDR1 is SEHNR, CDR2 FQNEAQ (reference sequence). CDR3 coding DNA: TGTGCCAGCAGCTTACCTCCTAGGGGGAACACTGAAGCTTTCTTT. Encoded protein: CASSLPPRGNTEAFF.

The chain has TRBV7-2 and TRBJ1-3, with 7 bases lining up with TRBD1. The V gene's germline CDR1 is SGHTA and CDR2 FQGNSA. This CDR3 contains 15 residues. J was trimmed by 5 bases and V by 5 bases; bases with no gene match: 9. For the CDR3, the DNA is TGTGCCAGCAGCGGACATTTGACAGGGCGAAACACCATATATTTT. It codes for CASSGHLTGRNTIYF.

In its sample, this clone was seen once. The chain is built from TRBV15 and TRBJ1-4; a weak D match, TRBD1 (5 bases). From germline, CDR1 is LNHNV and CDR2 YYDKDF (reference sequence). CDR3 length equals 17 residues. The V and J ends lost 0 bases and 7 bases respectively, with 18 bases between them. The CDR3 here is CATSRDLPGTPGEKLFF. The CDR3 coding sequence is TGTGCCACCAGCAGAGATCTTCCGGGGACTCCAGGTGAAAAACTGTTTTTT. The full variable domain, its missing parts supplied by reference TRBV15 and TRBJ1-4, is DAMVIQNPRYQVTQFGKPVTLSCSQTLNHNVMYWYQQKSSQAPKLLFHYYDKDFNNEADTPDNFQSRRPNTSFCFLDIRSPGLGDTAMYLCATSRDLPGTPGEKLFFGSGTQLSVL.

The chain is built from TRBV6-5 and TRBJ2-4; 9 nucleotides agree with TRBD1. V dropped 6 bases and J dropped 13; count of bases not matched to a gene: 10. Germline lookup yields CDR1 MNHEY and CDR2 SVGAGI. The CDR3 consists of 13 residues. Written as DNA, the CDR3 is TGTGCCAGCAGGGAGACAGGGGGAGTAGTACAGTACTTC. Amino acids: CASRETGGVVQYF.

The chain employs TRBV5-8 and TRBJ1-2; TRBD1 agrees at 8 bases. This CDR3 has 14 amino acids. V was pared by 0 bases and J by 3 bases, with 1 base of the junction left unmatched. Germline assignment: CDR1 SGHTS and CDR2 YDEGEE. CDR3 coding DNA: TGTGCCAGCAGCTTGGCAGGGGGCGACTATGGCTACACCTTC. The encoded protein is CASSLAGGDYGYTF.

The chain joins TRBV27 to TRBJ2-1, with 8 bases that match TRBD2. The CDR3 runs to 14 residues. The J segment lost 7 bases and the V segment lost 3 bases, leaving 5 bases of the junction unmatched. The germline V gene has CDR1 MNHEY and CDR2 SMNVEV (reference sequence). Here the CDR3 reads CASSFLAGTNEQFF. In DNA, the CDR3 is TGTGCCAGCAGTTTCTTAGCGGGGACGAATGAGCAGTTCTTC.

CDR3 DNA: TGTGCCAGCAGCCTCCCCGTTAGGGGAACTGAAGCTTTCTTT. As protein: CASSLPVRGTEAFF. V and J are TRBV7-9 and TRBJ1-1, with a possible D match to TRBD1 (5 bases). CDR3 length: 14 residues. The germline V gene encodes CDR1 SEHNR and CDR2 FQNEAQ (reference sequence). The V and J ends lost 5 bases and 5 bases respectively, with 15 bases between them.

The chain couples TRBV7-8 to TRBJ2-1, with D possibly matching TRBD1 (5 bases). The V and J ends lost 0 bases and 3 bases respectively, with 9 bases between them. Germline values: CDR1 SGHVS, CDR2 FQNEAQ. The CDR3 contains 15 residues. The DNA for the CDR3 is TGTGCCAGCAGCTTAGCCCTCAGGGACTACAATGAGCAGTTCTTC. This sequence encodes CASSLALRDYNEQFF.

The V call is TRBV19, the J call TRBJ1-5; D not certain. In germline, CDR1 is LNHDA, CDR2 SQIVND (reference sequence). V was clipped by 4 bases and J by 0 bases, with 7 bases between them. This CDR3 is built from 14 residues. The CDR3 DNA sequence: TGTGCCAGTAGTAGGTTAGCTAGCAATCAGCCCCAGCATTTT. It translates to CASSRLASNQPQHF.

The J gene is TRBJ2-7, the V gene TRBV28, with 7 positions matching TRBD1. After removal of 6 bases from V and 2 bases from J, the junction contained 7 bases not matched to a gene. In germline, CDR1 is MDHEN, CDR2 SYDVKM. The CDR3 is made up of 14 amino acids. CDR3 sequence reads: CASRIRQGPYEQYF. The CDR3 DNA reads TGTGCCAGCAGAATTCGACAGGGCCCCTACGAGCAGTACTTC.

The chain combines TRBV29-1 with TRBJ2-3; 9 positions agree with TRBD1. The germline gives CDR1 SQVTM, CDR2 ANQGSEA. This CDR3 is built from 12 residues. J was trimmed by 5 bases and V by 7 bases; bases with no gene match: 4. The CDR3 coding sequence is TGCAGCGAGGGACAGGGAGGAGATACGCAGTATTTT. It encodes CSEGQGGDTQYF.

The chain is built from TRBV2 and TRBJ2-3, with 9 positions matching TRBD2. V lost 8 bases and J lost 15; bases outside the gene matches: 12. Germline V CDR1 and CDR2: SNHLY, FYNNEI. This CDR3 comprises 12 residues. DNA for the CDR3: TGTGCCAGCCTTGGAGTAGCGGGGGCGTCCTATTTT. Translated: CASLGVAGASYF.

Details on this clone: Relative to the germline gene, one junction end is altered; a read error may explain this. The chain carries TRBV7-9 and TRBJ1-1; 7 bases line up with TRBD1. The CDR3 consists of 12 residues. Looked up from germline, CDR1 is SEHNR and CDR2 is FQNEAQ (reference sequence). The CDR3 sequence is CSSSPGQAAGFF. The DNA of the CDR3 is TGTTCCAGCAGCCCCGGACAGGCCGCTGGTTTCTTT.

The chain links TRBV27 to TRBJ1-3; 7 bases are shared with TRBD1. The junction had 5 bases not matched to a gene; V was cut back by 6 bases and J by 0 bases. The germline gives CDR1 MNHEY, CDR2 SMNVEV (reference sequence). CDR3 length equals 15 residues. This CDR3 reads CASSLRGSSGNTIYF. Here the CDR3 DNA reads TGTGCCAGCAGCCTCAGGGGGAGCTCTGGAAACACCATATATTTT.

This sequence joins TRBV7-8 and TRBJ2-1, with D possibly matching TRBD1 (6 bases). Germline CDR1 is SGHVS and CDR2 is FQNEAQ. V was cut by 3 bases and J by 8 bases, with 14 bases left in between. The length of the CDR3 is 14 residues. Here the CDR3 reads CASSFSSQGDEQFF. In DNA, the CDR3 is TGTGCCAGCAGCTTTTCTTCACAGGGCGATGAGCAGTTCTTC.

The CDR3 loop is CASSEFAVGSTDTQYF. CDR3 coding DNA: TGCGCCAGCAGTGAGTTCGCAGTCGGGAGCACAGATACGCAGTATTTT. The V gene is TRBV10-2, the J gene TRBJ2-3, with D unclear. The CDR3 is made up of 16 amino acids. Germline V CDR1 and CDR2: WSHSY, SAAADI. V shed 1 base and J shed 0 bases, with 11 bases lying between them.

The CDR3 loop reads CASRPGTSGLSTQYF. CDR3 nucleotide sequence: TGTGCCAGTCGTCCCGGGACTAGCGGTTTGAGTACGCAGTATTTT. This chain connects TRBV19 to TRBJ2-3; 11 nucleotides match TRBD2. This CDR3 comprises 15 residues. The trim removed 8 bases at V and 8 bases at J, leaving 12 bases unmatched. The germline V gene encodes CDR1 LNHDA and CDR2 SQIVND (reference sequence). Together with reference TRBV19 and TRBJ2-3, the CDR3 gives the full variable domain: DGGITQSPKYLFRKEGQNVTLSCEQNLNHDAMYWYRQDPGQGLRLIYYSQIVNDFQKGDIAEGYSVSREKKESFPLTVTSAQKNPTAFYLCASRPGTSGLSTQYFGPGTRLTVL.

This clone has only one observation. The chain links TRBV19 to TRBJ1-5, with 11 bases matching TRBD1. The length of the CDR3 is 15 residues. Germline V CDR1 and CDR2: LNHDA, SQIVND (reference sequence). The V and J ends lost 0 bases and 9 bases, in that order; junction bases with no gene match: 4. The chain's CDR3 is CASSIEDRGRRPQHF. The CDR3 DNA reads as TGTGCCAGTAGTATAGAGGACAGGGGGCGACGGCCCCAGCATTTT.

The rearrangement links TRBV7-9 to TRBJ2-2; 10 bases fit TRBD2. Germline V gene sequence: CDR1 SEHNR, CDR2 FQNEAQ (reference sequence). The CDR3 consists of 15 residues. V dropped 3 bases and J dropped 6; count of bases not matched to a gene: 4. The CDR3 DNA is TGTGCCAGCAGCTTTTCTAGCGGGAGTCCCGGGGAGCTGTTTTTT. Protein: CASSFSSGSPGELFF.

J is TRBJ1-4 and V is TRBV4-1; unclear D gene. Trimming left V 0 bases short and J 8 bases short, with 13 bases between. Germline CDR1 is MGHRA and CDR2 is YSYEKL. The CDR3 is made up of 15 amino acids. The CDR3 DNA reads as TGCGCCAGCAGCCAAGAGGGTTCCGGAGGGGAAAAACTGTTTTTT. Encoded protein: CASSQEGSGGEKLFF.

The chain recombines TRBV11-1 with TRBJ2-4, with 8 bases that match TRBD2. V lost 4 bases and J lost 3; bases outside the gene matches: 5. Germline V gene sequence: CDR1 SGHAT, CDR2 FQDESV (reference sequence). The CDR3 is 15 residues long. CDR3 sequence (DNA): TGTGCCAGCAGCTCTCTAGCGGGCCTCAAAAACATTCAGTACTTC. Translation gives CASSSLAGLKNIQYF.

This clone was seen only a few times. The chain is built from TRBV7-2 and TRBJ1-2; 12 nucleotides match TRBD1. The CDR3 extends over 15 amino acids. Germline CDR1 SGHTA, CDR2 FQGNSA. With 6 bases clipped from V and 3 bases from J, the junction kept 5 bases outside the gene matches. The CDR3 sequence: CASSWDRGQDYGYTF. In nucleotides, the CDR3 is TGTGCCAGCAGTTGGGACAGGGGGCAGGACTATGGCTACACCTTC.

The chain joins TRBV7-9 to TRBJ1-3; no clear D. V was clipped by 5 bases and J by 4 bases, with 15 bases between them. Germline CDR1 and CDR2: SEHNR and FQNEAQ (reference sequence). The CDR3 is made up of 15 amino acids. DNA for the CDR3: TGTGCCAGCAGCGAGGACGGACGAGGGGGAAACACCATATATTTT. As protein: CASSEDGRGGNTIYF.

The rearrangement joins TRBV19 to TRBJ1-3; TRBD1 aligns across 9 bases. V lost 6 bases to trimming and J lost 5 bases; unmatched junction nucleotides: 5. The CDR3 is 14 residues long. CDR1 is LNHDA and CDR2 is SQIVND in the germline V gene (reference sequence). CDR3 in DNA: TGTGCCAGTAGGCAAGGACAGGGGAGAAACACCATATATTTT. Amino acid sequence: CASRQGQGRNTIYF.

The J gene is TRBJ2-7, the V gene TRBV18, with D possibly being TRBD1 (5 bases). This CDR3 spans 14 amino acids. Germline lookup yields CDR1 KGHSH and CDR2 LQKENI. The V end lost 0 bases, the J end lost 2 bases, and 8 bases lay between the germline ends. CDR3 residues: CASSPPRVPYEQYF. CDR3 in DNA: TGTGCCAGCTCACCACCCAGGGTCCCCTACGAGCAGTACTTC. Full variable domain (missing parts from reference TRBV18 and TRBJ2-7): NAGVMQNPRHLVRRRGQEARLRCSPMKGHSHVYWYRQLPEEGLKFMVYLQKENIIDESGMPKERFSAEFPKEGPSILRIQQVVRGDSAAYFCASSPPRVPYEQYFGPGTRLTVT.

CDR3 in amino acids: CASSLAYRGYNEQFF. The CDR3 DNA follows: TGTGCCAGCAGCTTGGCATACAGGGGCTACAATGAGCAGTTCTTC. This chain uses TRBV5-4 with TRBJ2-1, with 7 bases matching TRBD1. Germline-derived CDR1 and CDR2 are SGHNT and YYREEE (reference sequence). V dropped 0 bases and J dropped 3; count of bases not matched to a gene: 3. The CDR3 covers 15 residues.

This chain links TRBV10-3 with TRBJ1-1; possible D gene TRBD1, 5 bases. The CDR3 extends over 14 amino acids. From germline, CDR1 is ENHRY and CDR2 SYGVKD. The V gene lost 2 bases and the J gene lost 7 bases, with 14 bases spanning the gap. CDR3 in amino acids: CAISERQIDLEAFF. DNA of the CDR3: TGTGCCATCAGTGAGCGACAGATAGATCTTGAAGCTTTCTTT.

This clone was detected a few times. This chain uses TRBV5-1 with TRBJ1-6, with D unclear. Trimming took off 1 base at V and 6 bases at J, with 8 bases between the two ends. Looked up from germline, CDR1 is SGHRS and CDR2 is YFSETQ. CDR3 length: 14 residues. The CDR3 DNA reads TGCGCCAGCAGCTTGTCGCAGTCTAATTCACCCCTCCACTTT. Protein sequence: CASSLSQSNSPLHF.

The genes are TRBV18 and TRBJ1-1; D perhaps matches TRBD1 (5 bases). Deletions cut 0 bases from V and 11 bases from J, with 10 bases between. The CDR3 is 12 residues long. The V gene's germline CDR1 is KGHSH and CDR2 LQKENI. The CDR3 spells CASSPPQGRAFF. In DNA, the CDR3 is TGTGCCAGCTCACCACCGCAGGGCAGGGCTTTCTTT.

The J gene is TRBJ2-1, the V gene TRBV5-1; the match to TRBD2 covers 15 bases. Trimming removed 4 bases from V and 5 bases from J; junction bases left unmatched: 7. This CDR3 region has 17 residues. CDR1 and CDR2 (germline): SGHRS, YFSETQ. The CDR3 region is CASSVPGTSGGNNEQFF. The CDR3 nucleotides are TGCGCCAGCAGCGTGCCCGGGACTAGCGGGGGGAACAATGAGCAGTTCTTC. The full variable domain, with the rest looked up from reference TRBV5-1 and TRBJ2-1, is KAGVTQTPRYLIKTRGQQVTLSCSPISGHRSVSWYQQTPGQGLQFLFEYFSETQRNKGNFPGRFSGRQFSNSRSEMNVSTLELGDSALYLCASSVPGTSGGNNEQFFGPGTRLTVL.